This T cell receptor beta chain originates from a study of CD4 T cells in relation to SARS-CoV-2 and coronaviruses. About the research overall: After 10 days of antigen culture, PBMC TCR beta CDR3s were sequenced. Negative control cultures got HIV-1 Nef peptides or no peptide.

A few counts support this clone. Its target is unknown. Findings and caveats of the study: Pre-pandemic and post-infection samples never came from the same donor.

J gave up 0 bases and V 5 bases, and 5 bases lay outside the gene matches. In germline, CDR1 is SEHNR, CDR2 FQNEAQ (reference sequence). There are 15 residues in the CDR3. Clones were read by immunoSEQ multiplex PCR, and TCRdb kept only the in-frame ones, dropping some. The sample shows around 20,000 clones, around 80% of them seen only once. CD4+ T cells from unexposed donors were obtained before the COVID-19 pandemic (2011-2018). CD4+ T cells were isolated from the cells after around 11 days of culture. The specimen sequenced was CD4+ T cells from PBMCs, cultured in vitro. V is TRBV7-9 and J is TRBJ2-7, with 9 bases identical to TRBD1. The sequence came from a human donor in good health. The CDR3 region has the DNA TGTGCCAGCAGCCCCCGGGACAGGGCCTCCTACGAGCAGTACTTC. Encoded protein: CASSPRDRASYEQYF.